The rows below give T cell receptor beta chains drawn from one sample of a study of blood T cells in healthy people across ages. Each CDR3 protein gets one entry after TCRdb re-called the 5' RACE reads with MiXCR. The sample carries about 970,000 distinct CDR3 sequences, 51% recorded once. Sequences were obtained from blood. The receptors here all came from a woman aged 55 to 70 in good health. Each CDR3 is given with its conserved first and last residue. The order of the fields is D gene, V gene, clone size, J gene, CDR3 protein, CDR3 DNA. D genes are given only for firm matches. Clone sizes are given selectively: once, few, many, or a class where the clone is expanded.

d_call: TRBD2
v_call: TRBV7-9
clone_size: .
j_call: TRBJ2-6
cdr3_aa: CASSLLAGGSAANVLTF
cdr3_nt: TGTGCCAGCAGCCTTCTAGCGGGAGGGAGTGCGGCCAACGTCCTGACTTTC

d_call: .
v_call: TRBV29-1
clone_size: many
j_call: TRBJ2-7
cdr3_aa: CSVPGTYEQYF
cdr3_nt: TGCAGCGTCCCTGGTACCTACGAGCAGTACTTC

d_call: TRBD2
v_call: TRBV28
clone_size: .
j_call: TRBJ2-1
cdr3_aa: CASSSGSSGRFNEQFF
cdr3_nt: TGTGCCAGCAGTTCCGGATCTAGCGGGAGATTCAATGAGCAGTTCTTC

d_call: TRBD2
v_call: TRBV6-1
clone_size: .
j_call: TRBJ2-3
cdr3_aa: CASSAGRNTQYF
cdr3_nt: TGTGCCAGCAGCGCCGGGAGGAATACGCAGTATTTT

d_call: .
v_call: TRBV7-9
clone_size: .
j_call: TRBJ1-1
cdr3_aa: CAGSPSGRSRPEAFF
cdr3_nt: TGTGCCGGCAGCCCCTCCGGCCGAAGTCGTCCTGAAGCTTTCTTT

d_call: TRBD2
v_call: TRBV11-2
clone_size: .
j_call: TRBJ2-7
cdr3_aa: CASSLGRAGAIHEQYF
cdr3_nt: TGTGCCAGCAGCTTAGGCCGGGCGGGAGCAATCCACGAGCAGTACTTC

d_call: .
v_call: TRBV12-3/TRBV12-4
clone_size: .
j_call: TRBJ2-7
cdr3_aa: CASSPGGGVPYEQYF
cdr3_nt: TGTGCCAGCAGCCCAGGGGGGGGCGTCCCCTACGAGCAGTACTTC

d_call: .
v_call: TRBV9
clone_size: .
j_call: TRBJ2-3
cdr3_aa: CASSVGGGGRTDTQYF
cdr3_nt: TGTGCCAGCAGCGTAGGTGGAGGCGGCCGCACAGATACGCAGTATTTT

d_call: .
v_call: TRBV20-1
clone_size: .
j_call: TRBJ2-1
cdr3_aa: CSARARFRLYNEQFF
cdr3_nt: TGCAGTGCTAGAGCTAGATTCCGACTTTACAATGAGCAGTTCTTC

d_call: TRBD2
v_call: TRBV20-1
clone_size: .
j_call: TRBJ2-7
cdr3_aa: CSASTRLAGAVEPYEQYF
cdr3_nt: TGCAGTGCCTCCACCAGACTAGCGGGAGCAGTGGAGCCCTACGAGCAGTACTTC

d_call: TRBD2
v_call: TRBV7-2
clone_size: few
j_call: TRBJ2-2
cdr3_aa: CASSRRRGITGELFF
cdr3_nt: TGTGCCAGCAGCCGTAGGCGGGGGATCACCGGGGAGCTGTTTTTT

d_call: .
v_call: TRBV7-2
clone_size: .
j_call: TRBJ2-2
cdr3_aa: CASSPRRRSGELFF
cdr3_nt: TGTGCCAGCAGCCCCAGGAGAAGGTCCGGGGAGCTGTTTTTT

d_call: .
v_call: TRBV7-2
clone_size: .
j_call: TRBJ2-5
cdr3_aa: CASSSAGRGVQETQYF
cdr3_nt: TGTGCCAGCAGCTCAGCGGGCAGGGGGGTCCAAGAGACCCAGTACTTC

d_call: .
v_call: TRBV9
clone_size: .
j_call: TRBJ2-7
cdr3_aa: CASSAGLTSYEQYF
cdr3_nt: TGTGCCAGCAGCGCCGGACTTACCTCCTACGAGCAGTACTTC

d_call: TRBD2
v_call: TRBV27
clone_size: .
j_call: TRBJ2-1
cdr3_aa: CASSPVAGGYNEQFF
cdr3_nt: TGTGCCAGCAGTCCAGTAGCGGGAGGTTACAATGAGCAGTTCTTC

d_call: TRBD1
v_call: TRBV28
clone_size: once
j_call: TRBJ1-2
cdr3_aa: CASKWEDRDYGCTF
cdr3_nt: TGTGCCAGCAAGTGGGAAGACAGGGACTATGGCTGCACCTTC

d_call: .
v_call: TRBV12-3/TRBV12-4
clone_size: few
j_call: TRBJ2-1
cdr3_aa: CASSRQQEQFF
cdr3_nt: TGTGCCAGCAGCCGCCAGCAAGAGCAGTTCTTC

d_call: .
v_call: TRBV2
clone_size: once
j_call: TRBJ1-5
cdr3_aa: CASRANSNQPQHF
cdr3_nt: TGTGCCAGCAGGGCAAATAGCAATCAGCCCCAGCATTTT

d_call: .
v_call: TRBV28
clone_size: few
j_call: TRBJ2-1
cdr3_aa: CASSFQGRNEQFF
cdr3_nt: TGTGCCAGCAGTTTCCAGGGTAGGAATGAGCAGTTCTTC

d_call: .
v_call: TRBV7-9
clone_size: .
j_call: TRBJ1-4
cdr3_aa: CASSLTTRGATNEKLFF
cdr3_nt: TGTGCCAGCAGCCTTACCACCCGAGGAGCAACTAATGAAAAACTGTTTTTT

d_call: .
v_call: TRBV4-3
clone_size: .
j_call: TRBJ1-2
cdr3_aa: CASSQDHGTYYGYTF
cdr3_nt: TGCGCCAGCAGCCAAGATCATGGGACCTACTATGGCTACACCTTC

d_call: TRBD2
v_call: TRBV20-1
clone_size: .
j_call: TRBJ2-7
cdr3_aa: CSARSLRGGVGYEQYF
cdr3_nt: TGCAGTGCTAGATCCCTGCGGGGGGGAGTGGGCTACGAGCAGTACTTC

d_call: TRBD1
v_call: TRBV25-1
clone_size: few
j_call: TRBJ2-7
cdr3_aa: CASSEYGQGPYEQYF
cdr3_nt: TGTGCCAGCAGTGAGTATGGACAGGGGCCCTACGAGCAGTACTTC